A single sample is the source of the 27 T cell receptor beta chains below, sequenced in a study of blood T cell repertoires in COVID-19. The method was immunoSEQ multiplex PCR; TCRdb's version includes in-frame clones alone and lacks a portion of them. Counted here are under 150,000 clones, about four fifths occurring once; the ten biggest clones make up roughly 17%. The source material was peripheral blood. These receptors all stem from a woman over 75 with acute or convalescent COVID-19.

The chain combines TRBV6-2 or TRBV6-3 with TRBJ2-7; TRBD1 might be the D (5 bases). CDR3 length: 15 amino acids. Germline loops: CDR1 MNHEY, CDR2 SVGEGT. Trimming cost V 4 bases and J 8 bases, with 21 bases left between them. Written as DNA, the CDR3 is TGTGCCAGCAGTTCTTCAGGGCTTCCTACGAGCCAGCAGTACTTC. Its protein is CASSSSGLPTSQQYF.

For the CDR3, the DNA is TGTGCCAGCAGCCAGACAGCCATTAACACTGAAGCTTTCTTT. This translates into CASSQTAINTEAFF. This chain uses TRBV7-8 with TRBJ1-1; tentatively, D is TRBD1 (5 bases). Germline CDR1 SGHVS, CDR2 FQNEAQ. The CDR3 spans 14 residues. Trimming pared 5 bases from V and 2 bases from J, leaving 12 bases between.

The gene calls are TRBV10-3 and TRBJ1-1; TRBD1 agrees at 10 bases. The CDR3 extends over 14 amino acids. The germline gives CDR1 ENHRY, CDR2 SYGVKD. With 6 bases clipped from V and 5 bases from J, the junction kept 6 bases outside the gene matches. The CDR3 sequence: CAISSGQGNTEAFF. CDR3 coding DNA: TGTGCCATCAGCTCGGGACAGGGGAATACTGAAGCTTTCTTT.

There are a few counts of this clone. V gene TRBV30 combines with J gene TRBJ1-5; D uncertain. The germline V and J ends were trimmed by 3 bases and 7 bases, with 13 bases remaining between them. The CDR3 extends over 13 amino acids. CDR1 is GTSNPN, CDR2 SVGIG, per germline (reference sequence). The CDR3 nucleotides are TGTGCCTGGAGGGAGGGCTCAGGACAGCCCCAGCATTTT. This sequence encodes CAWREGSGQPQHF.

In its sample, this clone was seen once. The chain joins TRBV7-9 to TRBJ2-5; D might be TRBD1 (5 bases). The germline CDR1 and CDR2 sequences are SEHNR and FQNEAQ (reference sequence). Trimming removed 5 bases at V and 1 base at J, with 11 bases between. There are 14 residues in the CDR3. The CDR3 here is CASSKSQAQETQYF. In nucleotides, the CDR3 is TGTGCCAGCAGCAAATCACAGGCCCAAGAGACCCAGTACTTC.

In its sample, this clone was seen a few times. V is TRBV7-9 and J is TRBJ1-2; 7 bases align to TRBD1. There are 15 residues in the CDR3. After removal of 3 bases from V and 3 bases from J, the junction contained 7 bases not matched to a gene. CDR1 and CDR2 (germline): SEHNR, FQNEAQ (reference sequence). CDR3 loop: CASSFVDQGDYGYTF. The CDR3 coding sequence is TGTGCCAGCAGCTTTGTGGACCAGGGGGACTATGGCTACACCTTC.

The genes are TRBV7-9 and TRBJ2-7, with TRBD2 matching 7 bases. The CDR3 spans 14 residues. Germline V gives CDR1 SEHNR, CDR2 FQNEAQ (reference sequence). Trimming took 0 bases from V and 7 from J; bases not matched to a gene: 6. CDR3 residues: CASSLAAGENEQYF. As DNA, the CDR3 is TGTGCCAGCAGCTTAGCGGCGGGAGAGAATGAGCAGTACTTC.

The V call is TRBV4-1, the J call TRBJ1-2, with a tentative D call TRBD1 (5 bases). The CDR3 runs 16 residues. Trimming stripped 2 bases from V and 0 bases from J, with 13 bases between. CDR1 is MGHRA, CDR2 YSYEKL, per germline. CDR3 loop: CASSQRDDRSNYGYTF. CDR3 DNA sequence: TGCGCCAGCAGCCAACGAGACGACAGATCTAACTATGGCTACACCTTC.

The chain is built from TRBV14 and TRBJ2-7; D possibly corresponds to TRBD1 (6 bases). Trimming pared 4 bases from V and 0 bases from J, leaving 10 bases between. Germline V gene sequence: CDR1 SGHDN, CDR2 FVKESK. The CDR3 length is 14 residues. The CDR3 DNA sequence: TGTGCCAGCAGCCGGACAGTAAGCTCCTACGAGCAGTACTTC. It is translated as CASSRTVSSYEQYF.

V gene TRBV7-9 combines with J gene TRBJ2-7; D possibly corresponds to TRBD1 (5 bases). Germline loops: CDR1 SEHNR, CDR2 FQNEAQ (reference sequence). The ends were cut back, 6 bases at V and 0 bases at J, with 9 bases in the middle. The CDR3 loop spans 13 amino acids. The CDR3 sequence: CASRRDSSYEQYF. The CDR3 DNA reads TGTGCCAGCAGACGTGACAGCTCCTACGAGCAGTACTTC. Full variable domain (remainder filled in from reference TRBV7-9 and TRBJ2-7): DTGVSQNPRHKITKRGQNVTFRCDPISEHNRLYWYRQTLGQGPEFLTYFQNEAQLEKSRLLSDRFSAERPKGSFSTLEIQRTEQGDSAMYLCASRRDSSYEQYFGPGTRLTVT.

The J gene is TRBJ1-3, the V gene TRBV15; D is undetermined. Germline CDR1 is LNHNV and CDR2 is YYDKDF (reference sequence). V dropped 5 bases and J dropped 1 base, with 9 bases sitting between them. The CDR3 has 14 residues. CDR3 residues: CATSVHQSGNTIYF. The CDR3 nucleotides read TGTGCCACCAGCGTCCATCAGTCTGGAAACACCATATATTTT.

The chain employs TRBV7-9 and TRBJ1-5; D gene uncertain. V gave up 5 bases and J gave up 1 base, with 3 bases separating them. The CDR3 is made up of 12 amino acids. Germline loops: CDR1 SEHNR, CDR2 FQNEAQ (reference sequence). The CDR3 is CASSESNQPQHF. The CDR3 bases are TGTGCCAGCAGCGAGAGCAATCAGCCCCAGCATTTT.

This clone showed up just a few times. This chain connects TRBV9 to TRBJ2-6, with TRBD1 identical over 8 bases. CDR1 is SGDLS, CDR2 YYNGEE, per germline. This CDR3 spans 17 amino acids. Trimming at V came to 0 bases and at J to 0 bases, leaving 2 bases not matched to a gene. Written as DNA, the CDR3 is TGTGCCAGCAGCGTAGGGACAGGGATCTCTGGGGCCAACGTCCTGACTTTC. Encoded protein: CASSVGTGISGANVLTF.

This clone has just one count. The chain has TRBV7-2 and TRBJ1-1; D unresolved. Trimming took 3 bases from V and 8 from J, leaving 19 bases between them. Germline CDR1 is SGHTA and CDR2 is FQGNSA. This CDR3 region has 15 residues. CDR3 amino acids: CASSFSGLGGSEAFF. CDR3 in DNA: TGTGCCAGCAGCTTCTCGGGTCTCGGAGGGTCCGAAGCTTTCTTT.

The chain employs TRBV19 and TRBJ1-5; tentatively, D is TRBD1 (5 bases). There are 16 residues in the CDR3. Deletions cut 4 bases from V and 0 bases from J, with 13 bases between. Per the germline V gene, CDR1 is LNHDA and CDR2 is SQIVND (reference sequence). The CDR3 bases are TGTGCCAGTAGTACCCTTACAGGAGATAGCAATCAGCCCCAGCATTTT. The encoded protein is CASSTLTGDSNQPQHF.

This clone was picked up one time. The rearrangement uses TRBV2 and TRBJ2-5, with 7 positions matching TRBD1. This CDR3 has 13 residues. Germline V gene data show CDR1 as SNHLY and CDR2 as FYNNEI. The V gene end was trimmed by 7 bases and the J gene end by 5 bases; junction bases not matched to a gene: 7. CDR3: CASNTGVVETQYF. DNA for the CDR3: TGTGCCAGCAACACAGGGGTAGTGGAGACCCAGTACTTC.

The genes are TRBV10-3 and TRBJ1-1; 8 nucleotides match TRBD1. Germline CDR1 is ENHRY and CDR2 is SYGVKD. This CDR3 has 13 amino acids. Unmatched junction bases numbered 3, after V lost 5 bases and J lost 4 bases. The CDR3 loop is CAISKDRGTEAFF. The CDR3 coding sequence is TGTGCCATCAGTAAAGACAGGGGCACTGAAGCTTTCTTT.

The V call is TRBV30, the J call TRBJ2-1, with 11 bases aligning to TRBD2. This CDR3 region has 17 residues. J was trimmed by 8 bases and V by 2 bases; bases with no gene match: 14. CDR1 and CDR2 (germline): GTSNPN, SVGIG (reference sequence). The DNA of the CDR3 is TGTGCCTGGAGTCCTAACCTTAGCGGGGGGGCCAGGGATGAGCAGTTCTTC. It yields the protein CAWSPNLSGGARDEQFF. Complete variable domain (other parts from reference TRBV30 and TRBJ2-1): SQTIHQWPATLVQPVGSPLSLECTVEGTSNPNLYWYRQAAGRGLQLLFYSVGIGQISSEVPQNLSASRPQDRQFILSSKKLLLSDSGFYLCAWSPNLSGGARDEQFFGPGTRLTVL.

The genes are TRBV7-2 and TRBJ2-1; TRBD2 agrees at 7 bases. Trimming cost V 5 bases and J 5 bases; bases outside gene matches: 12. The CDR3 totals 16 residues. The germline V gene has CDR1 SGHTA and CDR2 FQGNSA. The CDR3 reads CASSPPGLVKNNEQFF. In DNA, the CDR3 is TGTGCCAGCAGCCCGCCCGGACTAGTGAAAAACAATGAGCAGTTCTTC. Filled out from reference TRBV7-2 and TRBJ2-1, the complete variable domain reads GAGVSQSPSNKVTEKGKDVELRCDPISGHTALYWYRQSLGQGLEFLIYFQGNSAPDKSGLPSDRFSAERTGGSVSTLTIQRTQQEDSAVYLCASSPPGLVKNNEQFFGPGTRLTVL.

The chain employs TRBV7-9 and TRBJ1-2; a possible D gene is TRBD1 (5 bases). The germline V gene has CDR1 SEHNR and CDR2 FQNEAQ (reference sequence). Deletions cut 5 bases from V and 8 bases from J, with 21 bases between. This CDR3 has 15 residues. Here the CDR3 reads CASSRGGSGRNGYTF. DNA for the CDR3: TGTGCCAGCAGCCGGGGCGGCTCAGGGAGGAACGGCTACACCTTC.

In this sample, this clone turned up once. The V and J genes are TRBV7-2 and TRBJ2-7; D perhaps matches TRBD2 (5 bases). Trimming removed 0 bases from V and 0 bases from J, with 12 bases in between. The CDR3 is made up of 16 amino acids. The germline CDR1 and CDR2 sequences are SGHTA and FQGNSA. The CDR3 region is CASSLATRAGSYEQYF. The CDR3 coding sequence is TGTGCCAGCAGCTTAGCCACTAGGGCAGGCTCCTACGAGCAGTACTTC.

J is TRBJ2-7 and V is TRBV14; 7 nucleotides match TRBD1. CDR1 SGHDN and CDR2 FVKESK come from the germline V gene. This CDR3 is 16 amino acids long. V lost 1 base, J lost 3 bases, and 9 bases stayed unmatched. The CDR3 nucleotides are TGTGCCAGCAGCCAAGTAAGCAGGGGGTGGATCTACGAGCAGTACTTC. This codes for CASSQVSRGWIYEQYF.

The chain recombines TRBV7-9 with TRBJ2-3, with D hard to call. Germline CDR1 and CDR2: SEHNR and FQNEAQ (reference sequence). This CDR3 spans 17 amino acids. The V end was cut by 6 bases, the J end by 8 bases, with 27 bases between. CDR3 amino acids: CASSPSEGPVRVATQYF. The CDR3 DNA is TGTGCCAGCAGTCCGTCCGAAGGTCCAGTTCGGGTCGCTACGCAGTATTTT.

V usage is TRBV6-1 and J usage is TRBJ2-7; TRBD2 matches at 7 bases. Germline V lookup: CDR1 MNHNS, CDR2 SASEGT. J lost 3 bases, V lost 1 base, and 6 bases had no gene match. This CDR3 is built from 15 residues. The CDR3 DNA reads TGTGCCAGCAGTGAAGGGGGGGGGTTTAGCTACGAGCAGTACTTC. This gives the protein CASSEGGGFSYEQYF.

The chain uses TRBV6-6 and TRBJ1-2, with 8 bases fitting TRBD1. CDR1 MNHNY and CDR2 SVGAGI come from the germline V gene (reference sequence). This CDR3 spans 16 amino acids. The V segment lost 5 bases and the J segment 0 bases; nucleotides outside the gene matches: 8. DNA of the CDR3: TGTGCCAGCAGTCACACTCGGGACAGGTCTAACTATGGCTACACCTTC. Translating it yields CASSHTRDRSNYGYTF.

The rearrangement uses TRBV7-6 and TRBJ1-3; TRBD1 agrees at 10 bases. The CDR3 has 16 residues. The junction had 4 bases not matched to a gene; V was cut back by 3 bases and J by 2 bases. The germline CDR1 and CDR2 sequences are SGHVS and FNYEAQ. The CDR3 loop reads CASSFQTGGTGNTIYF. The CDR3 DNA sequence: TGTGCCAGCAGCTTTCAGACAGGGGGCACTGGAAACACCATATATTTT.

This sequence joins TRBV27 and TRBJ1-2, with 9 bases lining up with TRBD1. The germline V gene has CDR1 MNHEY and CDR2 SMNVEV (reference sequence). The V segment lost 5 bases and the J segment 7 bases; nucleotides outside the gene matches: 14. The CDR3 totals 16 residues. This CDR3 is CASSPGQGVYSSGYTF. The CDR3 nucleotides read TGTGCCAGCAGTCCGGGACAGGGAGTATACAGCTCTGGCTACACCTTC.